The clone carrying this TCR beta chain has at least ten counts. No antigen is known for it. Constant-segment primers and 5'RACE yielded cDNA libraries for TCR alpha and TCR beta, each carrying sample barcodes and UMIs. Each CDR3 protein is one row after TCRdb ran MiXCR on the 5' RACE reads. This sample has around 150,000 distinct CDR3 sequences, with roughly 11% found just once. The CDR3 loop spans 13 amino acids. CDR1 is SQVTM and CDR2 is ANQGSEA in the germline V gene. Between the trimmed V and J ends, which lost 4 bases and 1 base, there was a span of 11 bases. This entry is derived from a study of T-cell memory formation after mild COVID-19. The study's findings and limits: The CD4+ clones that contracted clustered mainly within CM and EM, and the CD8+ clones concentrated in EMRA.

Sequencing input: PBMCs or a T cell subset sorted from them (not recorded which). The clonotype originates from a man aged 18 to 29 who had mild COVID-19 (a few samples of this study predate the infection). Cell type and time point are not known. The chain recombines TRBV29-1 with TRBJ2-7, with D perhaps matching TRBD1 (6 bases). CDR3 loop: CSVVGATSYEQYF. DNA for the CDR3: TGCAGCGTTGTGGGGGCCACGTCCTACGAGCAGTACTTC.